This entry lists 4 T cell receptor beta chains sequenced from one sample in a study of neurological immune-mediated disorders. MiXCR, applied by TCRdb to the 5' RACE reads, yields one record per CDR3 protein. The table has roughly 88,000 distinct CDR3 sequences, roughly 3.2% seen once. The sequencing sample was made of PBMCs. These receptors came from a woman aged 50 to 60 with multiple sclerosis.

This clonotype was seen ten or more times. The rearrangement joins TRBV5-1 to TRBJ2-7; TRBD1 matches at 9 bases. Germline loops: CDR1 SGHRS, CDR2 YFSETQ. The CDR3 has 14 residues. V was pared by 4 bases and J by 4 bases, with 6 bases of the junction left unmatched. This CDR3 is CASSKDRGGYEQYF. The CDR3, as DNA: TGCGCCAGCAGCAAGGACAGGGGCGGATACGAGCAGTACTTC.

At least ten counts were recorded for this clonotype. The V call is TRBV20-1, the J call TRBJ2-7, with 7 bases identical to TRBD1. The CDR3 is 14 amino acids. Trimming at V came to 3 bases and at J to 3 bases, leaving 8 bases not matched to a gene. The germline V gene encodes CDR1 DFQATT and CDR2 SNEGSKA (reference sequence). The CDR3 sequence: CSARKQGKIYEQYF. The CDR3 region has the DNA TGCAGTGCTAGGAAACAGGGGAAGATCTACGAGCAGTACTTC.

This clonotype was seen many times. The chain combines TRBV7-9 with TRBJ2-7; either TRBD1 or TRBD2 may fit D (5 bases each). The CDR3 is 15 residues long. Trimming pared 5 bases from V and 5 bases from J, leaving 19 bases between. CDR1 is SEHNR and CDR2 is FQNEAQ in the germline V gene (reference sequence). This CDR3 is CASSRRRGVQDEQYF. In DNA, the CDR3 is TGTGCCAGCAGCCGCCGCAGAGGGGTTCAGGACGAGCAGTACTTC.

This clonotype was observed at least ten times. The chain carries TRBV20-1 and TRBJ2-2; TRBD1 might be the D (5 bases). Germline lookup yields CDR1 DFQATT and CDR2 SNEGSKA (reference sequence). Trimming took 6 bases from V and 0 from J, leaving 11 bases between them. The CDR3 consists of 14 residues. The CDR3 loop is CSASDRTNTGELFF. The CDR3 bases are TGCAGTGCCAGCGACAGAACGAACACCGGGGAGCTGTTTTTT.